This TCR beta chain was documented in a study of identical twins. The study, taken as a whole, reports: Some out-of-frame alpha sequences were shared by twins, and these showed excess low generation probability.

TCRdb passed the 5' RACE reads through MiXCR, listing each CDR3 protein once. The sample lists about 190,000 distinct CDR3 sequences; approximately 15% were seen once. On this clonotype: Antigen unknown.

CDR3 size: 11 residues. Per germline, CDR1 SGHKS and CDR2 YYEKEE (reference sequence). V lost 4 bases and J 5 bases, leaving 7 bases between the germline ends. This same sample was also taken into another study, of T cells expressing NK-cell markers.

J is TRBJ2-7 and V is TRBV5-5; D is unresolved. This receptor was taken from a young woman in good health. Sequencing used CD8+ T cells sorted from blood. The CDR3 DNA is TGTGCCAGCAGCGCCGCAGACGAGCAGTACTTC. Residues: CASSAADEQYF.